The clone carrying this T cell receptor (beta chain) came up a few times. Its antigen is as yet unknown. Treatment meaning: oral pan-JAK inhibitor, 5-10 mg twice daily. Researchers gathered lesional scalp punch biopsies and peripheral blood from patients with alopecia areata. PBMCs were stained for CD3, CD4 and CD8, and CD4+ and CD8+ T cells were sorted. This record belongs to a study of CD8+ T cells in alopecia areata. Once RNA had been extracted, it was reverse transcribed into cDNA to act as the sequencing template. TCRdb's table, derived via immunoSEQ multiplex PCR, lists solely in-frame clones and lacks some. The sample consists of 170,000 or so clones, roughly 50% of them appearing once. Trimming took 5 bases from V and 6 from J, leaving 13 bases between them. The V gene's germline CDR1 is MGHDK and CDR2 SYGVNS. CDR3 length equals 13 residues. Study-wide results and limits: Tofacitinib did not eliminate many expanded lesional clones from scalp or blood.

The TCR originated in a human donor with alopecia areata. This chain connects TRBV25-1 to TRBJ1-2; no reliable D call. The specimen comprised CD8+ T cells sorted from blood, sampled at week 24, from a patient treated with tofacitinib. As DNA, the CDR3 is TGTGCCAGCAGTCCGGGCAGACGCCATGGCTACACCTTC. This translates into CASSPGRRHGYTF.